The rows below give T cell receptor beta chains drawn from one sample of a study of T cell responses to AZD1222 COVID-19 vaccine. TCRdb keeps only in-frame clones here, not all; method: immunoSEQ multiplex PCR. The data show approximately 52,000 clones, with around 90% seen just once and 2% to 3% held by the top ten. The material sequenced was peripheral blood, taken 28 days after the second AZD1222 dose. The receptors shown here come from an adult who received the AZD1222 COVID-19 vaccine. Both conserved end residues are part of each CDR3. A D gene is named only where the DNA matches it firmly. Rows may omit the clone size; those that give it use once, few, many or a size class.

>TRBJ2-1|NA|TRBV6-5|NA|14
TGTGCCAGCAGTCTTAGCGGAGTCTACAATGAGCAGTTCTTC
CASSLSGVYNEQFF
>TRBJ2-2|TRBD1|TRBV30|NA|14
TGTGCCTGGGGCACAGGGGTGAACACCGGGGAGCTGTTTTTT
CAWGTGVNTGELFF
>TRBJ2-3|NA|TRBV28|NA|14
TGTGCCAGCAGTTTCGGCGGAGGGGCAGATACGCAGTATTTT
CASSFGGGADTQYF
>TRBJ1-2|NA|TRBV2|NA|17
TGTGCCAGCAGTGAAGCGCGGCCGAGGGTCCAGGAGAATGGCTACACCTTC
CASSEARPRVQENGYTF
>TRBJ2-1|TRBD1|TRBV5-1|NA|14
TGCGCCAGCAGCTTTCATCTAGGGGGCGGTGAGCAGTTCTTC
CASSFHLGGGEQFF
>TRBJ2-1|TRBD2|TRBV10-2|NA|16
TGCGCCAGCAGTGAGGATGGCGGGAGGGCCCTCAATGAGCAGTTCTTC
CASSEDGGRALNEQFF
>TRBJ1-5|NA|TRBV28|NA|15
TGTGCCAGCAGCCGTCCTTCCGACAGGAATCAGCCCCAGCATTTT
CASSRPSDRNQPQHF
>TRBJ1-4|NA|TRBV5-1|NA|14
TGCGCCAGCAGCTTAGGGATGGGACGTGAAAAACTGTTTTTT
CASSLGMGREKLFF
>TRBJ2-5|TRBD2|TRBV27|NA|16
TGTGCCAGCAGTAAGTCGACTAGCGGGAGAAGAGGGACCCAGTACTTC
CASSKSTSGRRGTQYF
>TRBJ2-5|NA|TRBV2|NA|15
TGTGCCAGCAGTGAATTGGGGCAAAGTAAAGAGACCCAGTACTTC
CASSELGQSKETQYF
>TRBJ1-2|NA|TRBV19|NA|18
TGTGCCAGTAGTATCCAAAGTGGCAGGACAGTGCAATTCTATGGCTACACCTTC
CASSIQSGRTVQFYGYTF
>TRBJ2-7|NA|TRBV19|NA|14
TGTGCCAGTAGGTCGGCCGGAAGCTCCTACGAGCAGTACTTC
CASRSAGSSYEQYF
>TRBJ1-2|NA|TRBV19|NA|14
TGTGCCAGTAGTATAGGGGCCGCTGACTATGGCTACACCTTC
CASSIGAADYGYTF
>TRBJ2-7|TRBD2|TRBV5-1|NA|14
TGCGCCAGCAGCTCCTCTGGCGGGAGCTACGAGCAGTACTTC
CASSSSGGSYEQYF
>TRBJ2-1|TRBD1|TRBV24-1|few|15
TGTGCCACCAGTGATACGGGACAGGGCGGCGATGAGCAGTTCTTC
CATSDTGQGGDEQFF
>TRBJ2-1|NA|TRBV2|NA|15
TGTGCCAGCAGCAAGGACTTCCACACCTCCAATGAGCAGTTCTTC
CASSKDFHTSNEQFF
>TRBJ1-2|TRBD1|TRBV10-3|once|15
TGTGCCATCAGCCCCGACGCTGCAGGGGGCGATGGCTACACCTTC
CAISPDAAGGDGYTF
>TRBJ1-2|TRBD1|TRBV7-9|NA|17
TGTGCCAGCAGCTTAGAGCAGGGGGCCTTTTCTCTCCAAGGCTACACCTTC
CASSLEQGAFSLQGYTF
>TRBJ1-1|NA|TRBV10-1|NA|15
TGCGCCAGCAGTGAGTCCGGCAGGGGAAATACTGAAGCTTTCTTT
CASSESGRGNTEAFF
>TRBJ1-2|NA|TRBV7-2|once|15
TGTGCCAGCAGCTCCGTAGGCCAGACCAACTATGGCTACACCTTC
CASSSVGQTNYGYTF
>TRBJ2-3|NA|TRBV2|NA|11
TGTGCCAGCAGTGTAGCTAATACGCAGTATTTT
CASSVANTQYF
>TRBJ2-2|NA|TRBV11-3|NA|13
TGTGCCAGCAGCATTACGAAGACCGGGGAGCTGTTTTTT
CASSITKTGELFF
>TRBJ1-1|TRBD1|TRBV7-3|NA|13
TGTGCCAGCAGCTCGGACAGGGTTGCTGAAGCTTTCTTT
CASSSDRVAEAFF
>TRBJ2-4|TRBD2|TRBV20-1|NA|15
TGCAGTGCTAGTCGCGGGAGCGTAGCCAAAAACATTCAGTACTTC
CSASRGSVAKNIQYF
>TRBJ2-7|TRBD1|TRBV7-2|NA|15
TGTGCCAGCAGCTTACAGGGGGCGACCTCCTACGAGCAGTACTTC
CASSLQGATSYEQYF
>TRBJ2-1|NA|TRBV6-1|NA|15
TGTGCCAGCAGTGAAGTGGGAGGAGGGGTGCATGAGCAGTTCTTC
CASSEVGGGVHEQFF
>TRBJ2-1|NA|TRBV13|NA|14
TGTGCCAGCAGCCTGAAGACTAGGGGAAATGAGCAGTTCTTC
CASSLKTRGNEQFF
>TRBJ1-3|NA|TRBV7-8|NA|13
TGTGCCAGCAGCCCTACGACTGGAAACACCATATATTTT
CASSPTTGNTIYF
>TRBJ1-3|TRBD1|TRBV2|NA|16
TGTGCCAGCAGGGACAGGGGGGGAGTCTCTGGAAACACCATATATTTT
CASRDRGGVSGNTIYF
>TRBJ2-1|NA|TRBV28|NA|11
TGTGCCAGCTCCTCGGAGAATGAGCAGTTCTTC
CASSSENEQFF
>TRBJ2-3|NA|TRBV24-1|NA|17
TGTGCCACCAGTGACCGGACACTTACCCCTAGCACAGATACGCAGTATTTT
CATSDRTLTPSTDTQYF
>TRBJ2-1|NA|TRBV18|NA|14
TGTGCCAGCTCACCGCAAGGACCGTTTGGTGAGCAGTTCTTC
CASSPQGPFGEQFF